The clone carrying this T cell receptor beta chain was detected only a few times. What it recognizes is unknown. This sample was taken from a study of T cells after yellow fever vaccination. Study results and limitations: A faster peak, day 5 versus 15, was reached by the weaker secondary response.

TCRdb processed the 5' RACE reads anew with MiXCR; each CDR3 protein has one entry. The sample lists hundreds of thousands of distinct CDR3 sequences, around 17% occurring once. CDR1 is MNHEY and CDR2 is SVGAGI in the germline V gene. The V and J ends lost 0 bases and 2 bases respectively, with 7 bases between them. CDR3 length equals 14 residues. The material was PBMCs, obtained less than 6 days after the first yellow fever vaccination. The chain recombines TRBV6-5 with TRBJ1-2; D is undetermined. The sequence was collected from a man in his late teens or twenties who received the YFV17D yellow fever vaccine. The CDR3 DNA reads TGTGCCAGCAGTTACTCGTCATGGAACTATGGCTACACCTTC. Translation gives CASSYSSWNYGYTF.